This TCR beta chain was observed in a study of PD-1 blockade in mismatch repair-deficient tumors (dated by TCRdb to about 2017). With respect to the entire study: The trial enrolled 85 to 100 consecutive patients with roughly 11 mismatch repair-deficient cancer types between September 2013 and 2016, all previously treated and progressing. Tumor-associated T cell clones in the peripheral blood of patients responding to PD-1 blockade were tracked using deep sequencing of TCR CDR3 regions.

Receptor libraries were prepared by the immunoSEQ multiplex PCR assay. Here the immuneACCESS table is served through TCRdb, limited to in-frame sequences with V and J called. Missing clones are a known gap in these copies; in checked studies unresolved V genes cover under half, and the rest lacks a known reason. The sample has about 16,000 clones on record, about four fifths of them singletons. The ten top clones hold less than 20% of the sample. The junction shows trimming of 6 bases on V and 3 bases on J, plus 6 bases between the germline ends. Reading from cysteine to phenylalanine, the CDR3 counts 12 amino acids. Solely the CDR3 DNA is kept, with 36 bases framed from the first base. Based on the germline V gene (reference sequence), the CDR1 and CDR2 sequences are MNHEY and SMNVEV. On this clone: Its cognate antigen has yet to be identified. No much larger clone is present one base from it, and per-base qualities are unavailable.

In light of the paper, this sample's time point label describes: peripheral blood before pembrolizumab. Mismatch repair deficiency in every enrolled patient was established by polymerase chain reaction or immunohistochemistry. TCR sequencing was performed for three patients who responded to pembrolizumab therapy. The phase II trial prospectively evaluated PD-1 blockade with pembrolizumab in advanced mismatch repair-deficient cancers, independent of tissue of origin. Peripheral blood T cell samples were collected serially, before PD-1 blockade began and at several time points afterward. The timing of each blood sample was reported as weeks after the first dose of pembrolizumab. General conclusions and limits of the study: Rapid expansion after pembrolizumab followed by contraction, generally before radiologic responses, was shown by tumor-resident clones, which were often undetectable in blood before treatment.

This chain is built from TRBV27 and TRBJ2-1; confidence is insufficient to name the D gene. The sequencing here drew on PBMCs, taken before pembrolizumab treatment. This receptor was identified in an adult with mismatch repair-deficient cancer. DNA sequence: TGTGCCAGCAGGTCGGGCTACAATGAGCAGTTCTTC. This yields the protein CASRSGYNEQFF.